This T cell receptor (beta chain) was recorded in a study of blood T cell repertoires in COVID-19. Across the whole study: The cDNA or gDNA used as material had been derived from T cells, B-cell-depleted T cells, or PBMCs.

Categorization into cohorts depended on clinical history that participants reported. Recovery meant two consecutive negative NP/OP PCR tests, professional clearance, or resolved symptoms. V was clipped by 0 bases and J by 7 bases, with 12 bases between them. The CDR3 has 14 residues. Germline V gives CDR1 MNHEY, CDR2 SVGAGI. In the original processing: Amplification of reference gene primers provided the estimated nucleated cell counts. Data came from immunoSEQ multiplex PCR; TCRdb stores just in-frame clones and leaves some out. That table gives V, J and clone size, and the DNA gave D and trimming. The profile shows approximately 470,000 clones, 87% of them singletons.

Sequencing input: PBMCs or T cells enriched from blood (not recorded which). The sequence was obtained from a woman aged 18-30 years who had recovered from COVID-19. The chain is built from TRBV6-5 and TRBJ1-1; D remains unclear. DNA for the CDR3: TGTGCCAGCAGTTACTCAAAAGACGGGGATGAAGCTTTCTTT. Protein sequence: CASSYSKDGDEAFF.